These 27 T cell receptor beta chains originate from one sample sequenced in a study of T cells in Graves' hyperthyroidism and ophthalmopathy. From RNA transcripts, TCR beta CDR3 regions were amplified. TCR CDR3 underwent first-round RT-PCR with the HTBI primer set. MiXCR, applied by TCRdb to the multiplex PCR reads, yields one record per CDR3 protein. The table has approximately 370,000 distinct CDR3 sequences, 15% to 20% seen once. Sequenced: blood. These receptor sequences come from a woman aged 25-40 years with Graves' hyperthyroidism that later progressed to Graves' ophthalmopathy.

The sample holds many counts of this clonotype. The genes are TRBV14 and TRBJ2-5, with D unresolved. The CDR3 has 14 amino acids. Germline CDR1 and CDR2: SGHDN and FVKESK. The V gene lost 4 bases and the J gene lost 0 bases, with 9 bases spanning the gap. CDR3 coding DNA: TGTGCCAGCAGCCCGCGTAGGTACCAAGAGACCCAGTACTTC. Its protein product is CASSPRRYQETQYF. The whole variable domain, filled in from reference TRBV14 and TRBJ2-5, reads EAGVTQFPSHSVIEKGQTVTLRCDPISGHDNLYWYRRVMGKEIKFLLHFVKESKQDESGMPNNRFLAERTGGTYSTLKVQPAELEDSGVYFCASSPRRYQETQYFGPGTRLLVL.

This clonotype showed up many times. V and J are TRBV3-1 and TRBJ2-1, with 9 nucleotides matching TRBD2. This CDR3 has 17 residues. Germline assignment: CDR1 LGHDT and CDR2 YNNKEL (reference sequence). V lost 0 bases and J lost 4; bases outside the gene matches: 7. The CDR3 sequence is CASSQEGREGSYNEQFF. The DNA of the CDR3 is TGTGCCAGCAGCCAAGAGGGGCGGGAGGGATCGTACAATGAGCAGTTCTTC.

The CDR3 nucleotides read TGCGCCAGCAGCCGAATACACGTCGGGGGACTAGCTAGTGAGACCCAGTACTTC. Translated, it gives CASSRIHVGGLASETQYF. The rearrangement links TRBV4-1 to TRBJ2-5; TRBD2 aligns across 9 bases. V shed 4 bases and J 5 bases; nucleotides not matched to a gene: 17. The CDR3 is 18 residues long. Germline V gives CDR1 MGHRA, CDR2 YSYEKL.

This clonotype showed up just a few times. The chain employs TRBV5-5 and TRBJ2-6; D not resolved. The CDR3 has 15 residues. Germline V gives CDR1 SGHKS, CDR2 YYEKEE (reference sequence). V was clipped by 1 base and J by 4 bases, with 9 bases between them. In nucleotides, the CDR3 is TGTGCCAGCAGCTTGCTCCCCGGAGGGGCCAACGTCCTGACTTTC. Translation gives CASSLLPGGANVLTF.

The genes are TRBV4-1 and TRBJ1-4; D call uncertain. From germline, CDR1 is MGHRA and CDR2 YSYEKL. The CDR3 runs to 16 residues. The V end was cut by 1 base, the J end by 6 bases, with 15 bases between. CDR3 residues: CASSQATRPFYEKLFF. The DNA of the CDR3 is TGCGCCAGCAGCCAAGCCACCCGGCCCTTTTATGAAAAACTGTTTTTT.

This clonotype came up many times. The J gene is TRBJ1-6, the V gene TRBV11-2; D may be TRBD1 (5 bases). This CDR3 region has 15 residues. Germline values: CDR1 SGHAT, CDR2 FQNNGV. The V and J ends lost 5 bases and 14 bases respectively, with 22 bases between them. This chain's CDR3 is CASSPRAGKQVTLHF. CDR3 bases: TGTGCCAGCAGCCCTCGGGCAGGGAAGCAGGTTACCCTCCACTTT.

About this clonotype: This may be a read error: a much more frequent sequence differs by one nucleotide. Lacking the conserved final phenylalanine or tryptophan, this CDR3 likely reflects a read error. This chain connects TRBV3-1 to TRBJ1-1; D ambiguous. Per the germline V gene, CDR1 is LGHDT and CDR2 is YNNKEL (reference sequence). V was cut by 3 bases and J by 6 bases, with 8 bases left in between. The CDR3 loop spans 12 amino acids. CDR3 amino acids: CASSHGDSEAFV. The CDR3 bases are TGTGCCAGCAGCCACGGGGATTCTGAAGCTTTCGTT.

The chain joins TRBV5-1 to TRBJ2-5, with 9 bases matching TRBD1. Germline lookup yields CDR1 SGHRS and CDR2 YFSETQ. The CDR3 contains 14 residues. Trimming removed 3 bases from V and 1 base from J; junction bases left unmatched: 1. The CDR3 DNA reads TGCGCCAGCAGCTGGACAGGGGCCCAAGAGACCCAGTACTTC. Translated: CASSWTGAQETQYF.

The sample holds a few counts of this clonotype. A much larger clone differs by one base, so this may be a read error. This chain links TRBV27 with TRBJ2-2, with TRBD1 as a possible D gene (5 bases). Trimming left V 2 bases short and J 0 bases short, with 7 bases between. CDR1 and CDR2 (germline): MNHEY, SMNVEV (reference sequence). This CDR3 spans 15 amino acids. The CDR3 here is CASSLIGANTGELFF. CDR3 nucleotides: TGTGCCAGCAGTTTAATAGGGGCGAACACCGGGGAGCTGTTTTTT.

This clonotype was counted ten times or more. This rearrangement joins TRBV5-1 to TRBJ2-7, with D possibly TRBD2 on 5 matching bases. The CDR3 totals 14 residues. Germline loops: CDR1 SGHRS, CDR2 YFSETQ. V dropped 0 bases and J dropped 3 bases, with 10 bases sitting between them. The CDR3 region has the DNA TGCGCCAGCAGCTTGGATGCAGAGGGCTACGAGCAGTACTTC. This codes for CASSLDAEGYEQYF.

Ten or more counts support this clonotype. The chain recombines TRBV27 with TRBJ2-7; D uncertain. Germline assignment: CDR1 MNHEY and CDR2 SMNVEV (reference sequence). Between the trimmed V and J ends, which lost 4 bases and 2 bases, there was a span of 9 bases. This CDR3 is 13 amino acids long. CDR3 DNA sequence: TGTGCCAGCAGTTATTCCCAAACCTACGAGCAGTACTTC. Its protein is CASSYSQTYEQYF.

This sequence joins TRBV12-3 or TRBV12-4 and TRBJ1-5; possibly TRBD1 for D (6 bases). The CDR3 has 14 residues. Between the trimmed V and J ends, which lost 7 bases and 4 bases, there was a span of 14 bases. The chain's CDR3 is CASTRTASNQPQHF. DNA of the CDR3: TGTGCCAGCACGAGGACAGCGTCGAATCAGCCCCAGCATTTT.

This chain links TRBV5-1 with TRBJ1-1, with D possibly matching TRBD1 (6 bases). The V end was cut by 0 bases, the J end by 4 bases, with 13 bases between. Germline V gene lookup returns CDR1 SGHRS and CDR2 YFSETQ. The CDR3 has 15 residues. The CDR3 nucleotides read TGCGCCAGCAGCTTGGCCAGGACAGAGGGCACTGAAGCTTTCTTT. Its translation: CASSLARTEGTEAFF.

CDR3 residues: CASSQGPGADTQYF. The DNA of the CDR3 is TGTGCCAGCAGCCAAGGTCCCGGAGCAGATACGCAGTATTTT. The genes are TRBV3-1 and TRBJ2-3, with D unresolved. Per the germline V gene, CDR1 is LGHDT and CDR2 is YNNKEL (reference sequence). This CDR3 comprises 14 residues. V shed 1 base and J shed 4 bases, with 9 bases lying between them.

The table lists this clonotype with many counts. CDR3 residues: CASSLKALASVEEQFF. The CDR3 region has the DNA TGTGCCAGCAGTTTAAAAGCACTAGCGTCAGTTGAGGAGCAGTTCTTC. This chain links TRBV27 with TRBJ2-1; 7 nucleotides match TRBD2. The CDR3 spans 16 residues. Germline loops: CDR1 MNHEY, CDR2 SMNVEV (reference sequence). The V segment lost 2 bases and the J segment 10 bases; nucleotides outside the gene matches: 14.

There are many counts of this clonotype. The chain is built from TRBV6-4 and TRBJ2-1, with 8 bases identical to TRBD1. CDR1 and CDR2 from the germline V gene are MRHNA and SNTAGT. With 2 bases clipped from V and 7 bases from J, the junction kept 7 bases outside the gene matches. The CDR3 contains 15 residues. Written as DNA, the CDR3 is TGTGCCAGCAGTGACACGTCAGGGGGCGCGAATGAGCAGTTCTTC. Its translation is CASSDTSGGANEQFF.

Details on this clonotype: Possible read error: a much larger clone is one base away. The chain combines TRBV6-1 with TRBJ2-5; D is unresolved. Per the germline V gene, CDR1 is MNHNS and CDR2 is SASEGT. This CDR3 region has 11 residues. The CDR3 loop is CAGSAKKTQYF. CDR3 coding DNA: TGTGCCGGCAGCGCCAAGAAGACCCAGTACTTC.

This clonotype has just a few counts. This chain links TRBV7-9 with TRBJ2-2; D ambiguous. V lost 5 bases and J lost 1, with 8 bases in between. This CDR3 is 14 amino acids long. Per germline, CDR1 SEHNR and CDR2 FQNEAQ (reference sequence). The CDR3, as DNA: TGTGCCAGCAGCATAGATCTGAACACCGGGGAGCTGTTTTTT. Translating gives CASSIDLNTGELFF.

This clonotype appeared many times. The J gene is TRBJ2-7, the V gene TRBV7-6; D remains ambiguous. Per the germline V gene, CDR1 is SGHVS and CDR2 is FNYEAQ. This CDR3 contains 14 residues. V was pared by 2 bases and J by 2 bases, with 10 bases between. This CDR3 is CASSLSAHTYEQYF. The CDR3 DNA is TGTGCCAGCAGCTTATCGGCTCACACCTACGAGCAGTACTTC.

The chain uses TRBV3-1 and TRBJ2-5, with 10 bases identical to TRBD2. Per the germline V gene, CDR1 is LGHDT and CDR2 is YNNKEL (reference sequence). V trimming: 3 bases; J trimming: 3 bases; junction bases outside the gene matches: 7. The CDR3 spans 16 residues. CDR3 sequence reads: CASSQGAGGPEETQYF. CDR3 bases: TGTGCCAGCAGCCAGGGAGCGGGGGGGCCTGAAGAGACCCAGTACTTC.

This clonotype came up many times. V and J are TRBV6-1 and TRBJ2-2; 10 bases map to TRBD1. The CDR3 covers 16 residues. V lost 7 bases, J lost 8 bases, and 13 bases stayed unmatched. Germline assignment: CDR1 MNHNS and CDR2 SASEGT. This CDR3 is CASIILRQGAWGELFF. DNA for the CDR3: TGTGCCAGCATCATACTAAGACAGGGGGCGTGGGGGGAGCTGTTTTTT.

In its sample, this clonotype was seen many times. The chain is built from TRBV18 and TRBJ2-5; D is unclear. Germline-derived CDR1 and CDR2 are KGHSH and LQKENI. This CDR3 spans 14 amino acids. The V gene lost 2 bases and the J gene lost 2 bases, with 9 bases spanning the gap. The CDR3 region has the DNA TGTGCCAGCTCACCAAACCGAAATCAAGAGACCCAGTACTTC. Translated, it gives CASSPNRNQETQYF.

This clonotype was seen many times. The gene calls are TRBV18 and TRBJ2-5; unclear D gene. The CDR3 sequence is 14 residues long. The germline V gene encodes CDR1 KGHSH and CDR2 LQKENI. V dropped 2 bases and J dropped 0 bases, with 7 bases sitting between them. CDR3 sequence (DNA): TGTGCCAGCTCACCAGCCGACAACCAAGAGACCCAGTACTTC. This encodes CASSPADNQETQYF.

This clonotype was observed at least ten times. The V gene is TRBV18, the J gene TRBJ1-4; D unresolved. V dropped 6 bases and J dropped 0 bases, with 11 bases sitting between them. CDR1 and CDR2 from the germline V gene are KGHSH and LQKENI. The CDR3 contains 15 residues. Written as DNA, the CDR3 is TGTGCCAGCTCGGAGACTCGAGCAACTAATGAAAAACTGTTTTTT. Translating gives CASSETRATNEKLFF.

At least ten counts were recorded for this clonotype. The rearrangement joins TRBV6-1 to TRBJ2-7, with a possible D match to TRBD1 (5 bases). Trimming took 6 bases from V and 0 from J, leaving 9 bases between them. The CDR3 is made up of 13 amino acids. From germline, CDR1 is MNHNS and CDR2 SASEGT. As DNA, the CDR3 is TGTGCCAGCAGAAAGCAGGGCTCCTACGAGCAGTACTTC. It is translated as CASRKQGSYEQYF.

The chain uses TRBV3-1 and TRBJ1-4; D gene unclear. Germline V gives CDR1 LGHDT, CDR2 YNNKEL (reference sequence). The CDR3 is 17 residues long. The ends were cut back, 3 bases at V and 3 bases at J, with 17 bases in the middle. CDR3 DNA: TGTGCCAGCAGCCATCTAGTATACAGAAAATCTAATGAAAAACTGTTTTTT. Translation gives CASSHLVYRKSNEKLFF.

This clonotype was picked up many times. The chain uses TRBV28 and TRBJ2-3; 9 nucleotides align to TRBD1. Trimming at V came to 4 bases and at J to 0 bases, leaving 11 bases not matched to a gene. Per germline, CDR1 MDHEN and CDR2 SYDVKM. The CDR3 has 18 amino acids. CDR3 protein: CASSSRDRVAKSTDTQYF. In DNA, the CDR3 is TGTGCCAGCAGTTCCCGGGACAGGGTTGCCAAGAGCACAGATACGCAGTATTTT.